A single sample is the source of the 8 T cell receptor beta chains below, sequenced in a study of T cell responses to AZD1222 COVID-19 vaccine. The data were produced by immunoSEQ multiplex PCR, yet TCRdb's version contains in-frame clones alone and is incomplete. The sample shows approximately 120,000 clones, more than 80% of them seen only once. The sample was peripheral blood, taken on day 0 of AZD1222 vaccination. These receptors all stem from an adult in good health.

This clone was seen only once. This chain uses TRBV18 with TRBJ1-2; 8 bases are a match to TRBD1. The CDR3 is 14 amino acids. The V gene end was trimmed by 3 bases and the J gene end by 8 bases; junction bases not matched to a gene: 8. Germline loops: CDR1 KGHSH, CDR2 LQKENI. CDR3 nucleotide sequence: TGTGCCAGCTCACCCGGCAGGGGGCCGGGCGGCTACACCTTC. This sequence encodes CASSPGRGPGGYTF.

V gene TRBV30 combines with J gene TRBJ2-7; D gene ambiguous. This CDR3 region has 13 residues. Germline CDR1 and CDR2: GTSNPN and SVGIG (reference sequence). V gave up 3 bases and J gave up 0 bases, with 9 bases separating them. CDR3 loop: CAWRKRSSYEQYF. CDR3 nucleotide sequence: TGTGCCTGGAGAAAGAGAAGCTCCTACGAGCAGTACTTC.

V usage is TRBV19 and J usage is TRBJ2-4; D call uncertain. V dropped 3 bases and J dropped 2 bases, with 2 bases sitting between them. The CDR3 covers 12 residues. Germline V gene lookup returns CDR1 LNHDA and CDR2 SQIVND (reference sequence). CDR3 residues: CASSMTKNIQYF. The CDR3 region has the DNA TGTGCCAGTAGTATGACCAAAAACATTCAGTACTTC.

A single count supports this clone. For the CDR3, the DNA is TGTGCCAGCAGCCATTCACGTGGGACAGGAAGCCTTGCAACTAATGAAAAACTGTTTTTT. As protein: CASSHSRGTGSLATNEKLFF. This chain joins TRBV9 and TRBJ1-4; 8 bases fit TRBD1. With V trimmed by 4 bases and J by 0 bases, 17 bases remained unmatched. The germline CDR1 and CDR2 sequences are SGDLS and YYNGEE. The CDR3 runs 20 residues.

The DNA of the CDR3 is TGTGCCAGCAGCTTAGCGCTTGGGGGGGCTATCGACCATCAGCCCCAGCATTTT. Amino acids: CASSLALGGAIDHQPQHF. The chain recombines TRBV7-2 with TRBJ1-5; D is possibly TRBD1 (6 bases). Germline V gene data show CDR1 as SGHTA and CDR2 as FQGNSA. This CDR3 is built from 18 residues. Trimming left V 0 bases short and J 5 bases short, with 20 bases between.

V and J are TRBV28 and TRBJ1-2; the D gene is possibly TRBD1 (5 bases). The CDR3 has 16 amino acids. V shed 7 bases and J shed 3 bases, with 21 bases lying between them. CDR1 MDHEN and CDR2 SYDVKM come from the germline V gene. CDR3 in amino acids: CASKGVGDPHHYGYTF. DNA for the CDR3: TGTGCCAGCAAGGGCGTCGGGGACCCTCACCACTATGGCTACACCTTC.

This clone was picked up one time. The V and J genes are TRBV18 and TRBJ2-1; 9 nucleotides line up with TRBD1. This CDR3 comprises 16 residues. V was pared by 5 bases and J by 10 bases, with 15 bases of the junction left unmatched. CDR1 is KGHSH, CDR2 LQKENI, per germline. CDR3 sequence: CASSELWGQGKREQFF. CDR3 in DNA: TGTGCCAGCTCAGAACTGTGGGGACAGGGAAAGAGGGAGCAGTTCTTC.

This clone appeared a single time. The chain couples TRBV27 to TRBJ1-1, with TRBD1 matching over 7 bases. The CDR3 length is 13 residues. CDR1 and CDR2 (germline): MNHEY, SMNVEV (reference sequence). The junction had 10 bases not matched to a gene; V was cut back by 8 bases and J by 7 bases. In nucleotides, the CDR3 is TGTGCCAGCCGCCCAGGGGGAGGGATTGAAGCTTTCTTT. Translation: CASRPGGGIEAFF.